This T cell receptor beta chain was sequenced in a study of blood T cell repertoires in COVID-19. Study overall: Researchers got acute and convalescent COVID-19 samples from the United States, Italy and Spain. PBMCs, B-cell-depleted T cells, or T cells provided the cDNA or gDNA that made up the material.

V trimming: 8 bases; J trimming: 10 bases; junction bases outside the gene matches: 7. The length of the CDR3 is 13 residues. The Seattle patients joined while their infection was active and were tracked longitudinally afterward. In the authors' workflow: Amplification of reference gene primers was used by the study to estimate nucleated cell counts. This table comes from immunoSEQ multiplex PCR, and its TCRdb copy is limited to in-frame clones, with some not included. V, J and clone size were drawn from that table, and D and trimming were deduced from the DNA. The data contain some 360,000 clones, around 87% of them singletons.

The source is a woman in her fifties or sixties with COVID-19, enrolled during active disease. Sequencing was carried out using peripheral blood. The chain uses TRBV12-3 or TRBV12-4 and TRBJ1-6; 8 bases align to TRBD1. The CDR3 sequence: CASGRTGRSPLHF. CDR3 bases: TGTGCCAGCGGTCGGACAGGGCGGTCACCCCTCCACTTT.